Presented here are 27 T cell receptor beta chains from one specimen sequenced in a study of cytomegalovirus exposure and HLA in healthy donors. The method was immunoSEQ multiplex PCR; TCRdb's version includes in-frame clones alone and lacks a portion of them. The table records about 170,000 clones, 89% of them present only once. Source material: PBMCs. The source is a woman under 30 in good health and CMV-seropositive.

The CDR3 is CASSDLAHSSYEQYF. As DNA, the CDR3 is TGTGCCAGCAGTGACCTAGCGCACAGCTCCTACGAGCAGTACTTC. V usage is TRBV2 and J usage is TRBJ2-7, with a tentative D call TRBD2 (6 bases). Germline V gene data show CDR1 as SNHLY and CDR2 as FYNNEI. V lost 3 bases to trimming and J lost 0 bases, with 12 bases between them. The CDR3 is 15 amino acids.

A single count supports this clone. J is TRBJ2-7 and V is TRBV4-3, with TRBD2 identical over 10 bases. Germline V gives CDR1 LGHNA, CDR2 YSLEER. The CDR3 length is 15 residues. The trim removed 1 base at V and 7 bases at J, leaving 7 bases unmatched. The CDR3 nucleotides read TGCGCCAGCAGCCAAGCCAGCGGGAGGGCCGGGGAGCAGTACTTC. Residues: CASSQASGRAGEQYF.

The CDR3 DNA reads TGTGCCAGCAGCCTCCAGGAGAACACTGAAGCTTTCTTT. Its translation: CASSLQENTEAFF. The chain carries TRBV7-3 and TRBJ1-1, with D unclear. V was shortened by 5 bases and J by 1 base, with 8 bases between the two germline ends. This CDR3 has 13 residues. CDR1 is SGHTA, CDR2 FQGTGA, per germline.

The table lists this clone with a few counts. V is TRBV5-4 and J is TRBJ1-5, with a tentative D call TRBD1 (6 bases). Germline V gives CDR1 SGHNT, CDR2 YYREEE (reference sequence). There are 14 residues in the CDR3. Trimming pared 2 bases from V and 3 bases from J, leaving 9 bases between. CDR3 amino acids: CASSFGTHNQPQHF. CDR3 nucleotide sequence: TGTGCCAGCAGCTTCGGGACACACAATCAGCCCCAGCATTTT.

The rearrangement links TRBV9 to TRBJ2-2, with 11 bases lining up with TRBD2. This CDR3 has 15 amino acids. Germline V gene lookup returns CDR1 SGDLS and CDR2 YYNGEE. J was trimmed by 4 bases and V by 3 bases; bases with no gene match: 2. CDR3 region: CASSEGLAVTGELFF. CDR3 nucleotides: TGTGCCAGCAGCGAGGGACTAGCGGTCACCGGGGAGCTGTTTTTT. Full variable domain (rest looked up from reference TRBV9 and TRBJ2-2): DSGVTQTPKHLITATGQRVTLRCSPRSGDLSVYWYQQSLDQGLQFLIQYYNGEERAKGNILERFSAQQFPDLHSELNLSSLELGDSALYFCASSEGLAVTGELFFGEGSRLTVL.

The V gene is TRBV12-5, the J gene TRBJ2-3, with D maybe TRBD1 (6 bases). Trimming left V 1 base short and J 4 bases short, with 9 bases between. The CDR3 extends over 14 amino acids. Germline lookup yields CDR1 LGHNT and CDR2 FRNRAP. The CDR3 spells CASGLGRGADTQYF. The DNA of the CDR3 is TGTGCTAGTGGTTTGGGCAGGGGCGCAGATACGCAGTATTTT.

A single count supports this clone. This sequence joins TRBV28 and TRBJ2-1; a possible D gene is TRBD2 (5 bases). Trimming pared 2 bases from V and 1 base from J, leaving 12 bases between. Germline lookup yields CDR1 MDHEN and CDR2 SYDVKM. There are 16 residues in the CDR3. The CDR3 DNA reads TGTGCCAGCAGTTTAGGGCCGGGGATGTCCTACAATGAGCAGTTCTTC. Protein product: CASSLGPGMSYNEQFF.

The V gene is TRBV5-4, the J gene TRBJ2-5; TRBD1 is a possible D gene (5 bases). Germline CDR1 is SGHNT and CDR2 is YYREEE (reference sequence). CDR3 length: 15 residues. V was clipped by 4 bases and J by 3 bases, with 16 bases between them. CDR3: CASSPPGALKETQYF. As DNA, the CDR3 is TGTGCCAGCAGCCCGCCTGGGGCCCTGAAAGAGACCCAGTACTTC. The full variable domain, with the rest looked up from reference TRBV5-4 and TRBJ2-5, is ETGVTQSPTHLIKTRGQQVTLRCSSQSGHNTVSWYQQALGQGPQFIFQYYREEENGRGNFPPRFSGLQFPNYSSELNVNALELDDSALYLCASSPPGALKETQYFGPGTRLLVL.

For the CDR3, the DNA is TGCGCCAGCAGCTTGAGACGGAAACTAGCGGGATCATACAATGAGCAGTTCTTC. Its translation is CASSLRRKLAGSYNEQFF. The chain has TRBV5-1 and TRBJ2-1, with 10 bases fitting TRBD2. V lost 1 base, J lost 4 bases, and 11 bases stayed unmatched. Germline CDR1 and CDR2: SGHRS and YFSETQ. CDR3 size: 18 residues.

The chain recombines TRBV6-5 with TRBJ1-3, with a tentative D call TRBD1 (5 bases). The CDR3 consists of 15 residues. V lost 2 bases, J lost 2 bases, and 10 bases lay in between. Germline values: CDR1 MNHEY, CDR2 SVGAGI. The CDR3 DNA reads TGTGCCAGCAGTTACGGATCGGGGGCTGGAAACACCATATATTTT. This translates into CASSYGSGAGNTIYF.

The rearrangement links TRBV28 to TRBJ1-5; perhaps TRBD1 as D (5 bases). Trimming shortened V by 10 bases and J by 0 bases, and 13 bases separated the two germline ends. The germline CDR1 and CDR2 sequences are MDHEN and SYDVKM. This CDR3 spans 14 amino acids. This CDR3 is CATTSGFSNQPQHF. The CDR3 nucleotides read TGTGCCACCACCTCAGGGTTTAGCAATCAGCCCCAGCATTTT.

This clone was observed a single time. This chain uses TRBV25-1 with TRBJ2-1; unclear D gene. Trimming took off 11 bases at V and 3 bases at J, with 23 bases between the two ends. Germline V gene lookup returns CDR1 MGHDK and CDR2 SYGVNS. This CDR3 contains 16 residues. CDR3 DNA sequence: TGTGCCCAGTCAGATCCGCGGAGTACATGCTACAATGAGCAGTTCTTC. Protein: CAQSDPRSTCYNEQFF.

The CDR3 here is CASRGQPTSTDTQYF. The CDR3 bases are TGTGCCAGCCGAGGACAGCCTACTAGCACAGATACGCAGTATTTT. The J gene is TRBJ2-3, the V gene TRBV28; D might be TRBD1 (6 bases). V was pared by 8 bases and J by 0 bases, with 15 bases between. The CDR3 is 15 residues long. CDR1 is MDHEN and CDR2 is SYDVKM in the germline V gene.

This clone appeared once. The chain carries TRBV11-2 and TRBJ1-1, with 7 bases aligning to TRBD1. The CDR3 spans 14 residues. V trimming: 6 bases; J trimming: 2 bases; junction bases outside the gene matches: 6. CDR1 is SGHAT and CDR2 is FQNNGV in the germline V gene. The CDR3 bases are TGTGCCAGCAGTACAGGGGCACCCAACACTGAAGCTTTCTTT. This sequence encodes CASSTGAPNTEAFF.

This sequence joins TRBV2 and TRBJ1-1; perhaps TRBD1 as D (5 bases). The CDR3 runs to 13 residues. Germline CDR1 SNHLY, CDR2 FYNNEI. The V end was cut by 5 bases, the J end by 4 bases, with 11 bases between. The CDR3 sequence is CASSWTILTEAFF. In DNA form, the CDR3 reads TGTGCCAGCAGTTGGACAATCCTCACTGAAGCTTTCTTT.

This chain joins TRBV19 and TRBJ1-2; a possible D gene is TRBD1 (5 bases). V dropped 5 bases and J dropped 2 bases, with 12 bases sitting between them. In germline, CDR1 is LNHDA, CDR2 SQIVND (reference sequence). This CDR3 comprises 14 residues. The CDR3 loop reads CASSRQGKNYGYTF. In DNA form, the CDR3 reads TGTGCCAGTAGTCGTCAGGGAAAGAACTATGGCTACACCTTC.

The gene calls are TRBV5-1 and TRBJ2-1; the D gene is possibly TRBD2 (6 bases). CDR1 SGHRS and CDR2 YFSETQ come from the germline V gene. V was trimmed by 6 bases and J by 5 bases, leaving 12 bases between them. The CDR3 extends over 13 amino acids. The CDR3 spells CASTGDGHNEQFF. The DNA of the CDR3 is TGCGCCAGCACGGGGGACGGCCACAATGAGCAGTTCTTC.

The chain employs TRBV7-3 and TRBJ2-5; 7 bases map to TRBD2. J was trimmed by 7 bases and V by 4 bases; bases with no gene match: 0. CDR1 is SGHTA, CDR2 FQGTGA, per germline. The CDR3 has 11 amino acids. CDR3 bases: TGTGCCAGCAGCTCGGGGGGGACCCAGTACTTC. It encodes CASSSGGTQYF. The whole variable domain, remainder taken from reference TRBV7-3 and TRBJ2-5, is GAGVSQTPSNKVTEKGKYVELRCDPISGHTALYWYRQSLGQGPEFLIYFQGTGAADDSGLPNDRFFAVRPEGSVSTLKIQRTERGDSAVYLCASSSGGTQYFGPGTRLLVL.

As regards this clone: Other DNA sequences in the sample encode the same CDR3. The CDR3 sequence is CASSPGQGGTEAFF. The CDR3 coding sequence is TGTGCCAGCTCACCCGGACAGGGGGGCACTGAAGCTTTCTTT. The chain uses TRBV18 and TRBJ1-1, with TRBD1 identical over 10 bases. CDR1 KGHSH and CDR2 LQKENI come from the germline V gene. With V trimmed by 3 bases and J by 4 bases, 2 bases remained unmatched. This CDR3 contains 14 residues.

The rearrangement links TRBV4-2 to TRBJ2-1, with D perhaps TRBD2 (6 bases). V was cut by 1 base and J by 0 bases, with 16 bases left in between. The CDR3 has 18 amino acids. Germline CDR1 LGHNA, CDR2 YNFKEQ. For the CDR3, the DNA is TGTGCCAGCAGCCAAGTTGTCCAACTCGGGAGCTCCTACAATGAGCAGTTCTTC. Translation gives CASSQVVQLGSSYNEQFF.

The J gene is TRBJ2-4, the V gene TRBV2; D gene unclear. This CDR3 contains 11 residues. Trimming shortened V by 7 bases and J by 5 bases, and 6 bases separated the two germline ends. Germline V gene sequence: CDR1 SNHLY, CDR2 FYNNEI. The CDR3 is CASNRENIQYF. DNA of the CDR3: TGTGCCAGCAACCGGGAAAACATTCAGTACTTC.

As DNA, the CDR3 is TGCGCCAGCAGTGTATCGGGGGGCGCAGCTAATGAAAAACTGTTTTTT. Translating gives CASSVSGGAANEKLFF. The chain couples TRBV10-2 to TRBJ1-4, with D possibly being TRBD1 (6 bases). From germline, CDR1 is WSHSY and CDR2 SAAADI. CDR3 length equals 16 residues. With 4 bases removed from V and 3 bases from J, the gap between germline ends came to 15 bases.

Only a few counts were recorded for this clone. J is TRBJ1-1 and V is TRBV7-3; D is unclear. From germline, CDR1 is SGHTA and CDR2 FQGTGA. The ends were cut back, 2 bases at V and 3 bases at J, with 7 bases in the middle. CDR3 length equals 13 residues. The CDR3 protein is CASSLLRDTEAFF. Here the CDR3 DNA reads TGTGCCAGCAGCTTATTGAGGGACACTGAAGCTTTCTTT.

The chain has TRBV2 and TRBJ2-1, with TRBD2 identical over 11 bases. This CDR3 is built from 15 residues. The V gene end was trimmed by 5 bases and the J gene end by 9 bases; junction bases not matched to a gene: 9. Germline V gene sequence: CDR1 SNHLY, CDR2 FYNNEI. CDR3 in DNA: TGTGCCAGCAGTCCACTAGCGGGAGTAAGCGGTGAGCAGTTCTTC. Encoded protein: CASSPLAGVSGEQFF.

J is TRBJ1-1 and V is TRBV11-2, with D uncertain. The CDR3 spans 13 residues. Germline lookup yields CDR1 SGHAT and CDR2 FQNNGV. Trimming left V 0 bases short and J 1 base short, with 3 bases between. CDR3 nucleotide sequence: TGTGCCAGCAGCTTAGAACAGAACACTGAAGCTTTCTTT. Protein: CASSLEQNTEAFF.

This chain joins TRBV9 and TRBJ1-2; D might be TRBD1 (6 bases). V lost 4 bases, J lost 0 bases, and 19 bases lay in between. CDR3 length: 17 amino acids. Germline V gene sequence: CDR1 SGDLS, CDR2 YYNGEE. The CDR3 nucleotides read TGTGCCAGCAGCCTAGGACAGATCCTATCAGCTAACTATGGCTACACCTTC. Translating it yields CASSLGQILSANYGYTF. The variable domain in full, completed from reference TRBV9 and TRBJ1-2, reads DSGVTQTPKHLITATGQRVTLRCSPRSGDLSVYWYQQSLDQGLQFLIQYYNGEERAKGNILERFSAQQFPDLHSELNLSSLELGDSALYFCASSLGQILSANYGYTFGSGTRLTVV.

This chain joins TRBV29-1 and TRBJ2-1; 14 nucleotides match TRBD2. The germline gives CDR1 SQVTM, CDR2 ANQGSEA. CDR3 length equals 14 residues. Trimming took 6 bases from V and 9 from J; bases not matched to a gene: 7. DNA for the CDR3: TGCAGCGTCAACCATGGACTAGCGGGAGGTGAGCAGTTCTTC. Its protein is CSVNHGLAGGEQFF.